Below, one T cell receptor (beta chain) is given with its context. Antigen specificity is unknown. CDR1 is MDHEN, CDR2 SYDVKM, per germline. V gave up 3 bases and J gave up 0 bases, with 12 bases separating them. The CDR3 totals 16 residues. Oncomine TCR Beta short-read sequencing was applied to DNA from cultured CD4+ T cells. TCRdb re-called the PCR reads with MiXCR, one entry per CDR3 protein. The table shows more than 11,000 distinct CDR3 sequences, with roughly 50% occurring only once. The entry originates in a study of vaccination and CD4 T cells after COVID-19. Treatment described: approximately 9-day PBMC culture with coronavirus spike peptide pools or control peptides (ViraFEST assay).

The source material was CD4+ T cells from blood, cultured in vitro. This clonotype was obtained from a human donor who had recovered from COVID-19. The chain links TRBV28 to TRBJ1-3, with D uncertain. Here the CDR3 reads CASSFRRLTSGNTIYF. As DNA, the CDR3 is TGTGCCAGCAGTTTCCGTCGCCTTACCTCTGGAAACACCATATATTTT.